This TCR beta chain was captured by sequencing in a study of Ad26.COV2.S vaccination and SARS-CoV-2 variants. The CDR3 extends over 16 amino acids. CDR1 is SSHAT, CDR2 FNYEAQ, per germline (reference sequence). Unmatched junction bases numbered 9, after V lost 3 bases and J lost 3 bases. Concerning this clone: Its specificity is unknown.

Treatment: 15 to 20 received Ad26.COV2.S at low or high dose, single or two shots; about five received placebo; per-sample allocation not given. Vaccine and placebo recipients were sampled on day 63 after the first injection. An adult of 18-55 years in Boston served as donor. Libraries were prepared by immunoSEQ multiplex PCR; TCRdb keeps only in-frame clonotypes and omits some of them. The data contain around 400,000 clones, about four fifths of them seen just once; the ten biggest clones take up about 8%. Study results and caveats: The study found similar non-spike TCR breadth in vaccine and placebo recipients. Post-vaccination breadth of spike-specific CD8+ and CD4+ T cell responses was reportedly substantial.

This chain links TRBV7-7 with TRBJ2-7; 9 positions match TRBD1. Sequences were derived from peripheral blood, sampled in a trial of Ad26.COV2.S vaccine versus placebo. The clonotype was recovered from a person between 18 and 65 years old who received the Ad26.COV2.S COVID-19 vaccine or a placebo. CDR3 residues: CASSFGLLGQGYEQYF. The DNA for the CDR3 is TGTGCCAGCAGCTTCGGGTTACTGGGACAGGGCTACGAGCAGTACTTC.